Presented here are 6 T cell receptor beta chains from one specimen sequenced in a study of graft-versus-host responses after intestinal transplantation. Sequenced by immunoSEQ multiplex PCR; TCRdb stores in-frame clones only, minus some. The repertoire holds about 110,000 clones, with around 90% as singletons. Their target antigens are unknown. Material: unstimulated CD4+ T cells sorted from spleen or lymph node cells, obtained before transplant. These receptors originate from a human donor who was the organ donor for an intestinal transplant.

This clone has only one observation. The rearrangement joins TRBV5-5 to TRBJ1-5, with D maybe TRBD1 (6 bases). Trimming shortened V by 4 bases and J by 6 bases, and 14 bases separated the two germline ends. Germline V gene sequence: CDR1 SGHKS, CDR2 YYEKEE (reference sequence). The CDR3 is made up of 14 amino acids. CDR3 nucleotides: TGTGCCAGCAGCCGAGAGTGGACAGCTCAGCCCCAGCATTTT. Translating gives CASSREWTAQPQHF.

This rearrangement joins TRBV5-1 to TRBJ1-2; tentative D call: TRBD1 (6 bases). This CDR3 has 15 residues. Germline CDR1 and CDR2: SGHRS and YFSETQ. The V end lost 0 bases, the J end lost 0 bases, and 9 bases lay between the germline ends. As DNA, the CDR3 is TGCGCCAGCAGCTTGGCACAGGGAACTAACTATGGCTACACCTTC. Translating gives CASSLAQGTNYGYTF.

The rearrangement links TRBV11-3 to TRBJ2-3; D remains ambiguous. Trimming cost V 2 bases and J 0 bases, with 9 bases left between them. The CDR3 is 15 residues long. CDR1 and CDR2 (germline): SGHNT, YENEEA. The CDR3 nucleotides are TGTGCCAGCAGCTTAAGGAGCCCGAGCACAGATACGCAGTATTTT. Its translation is CASSLRSPSTDTQYF.

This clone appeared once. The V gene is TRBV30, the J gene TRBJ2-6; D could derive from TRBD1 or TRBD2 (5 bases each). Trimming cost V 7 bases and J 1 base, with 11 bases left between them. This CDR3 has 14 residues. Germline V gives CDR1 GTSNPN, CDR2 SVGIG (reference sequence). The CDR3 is CAFGALSGANVLTF. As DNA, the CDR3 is TGTGCCTTCGGGGCTCTTTCTGGGGCCAACGTCCTGACTTTC.

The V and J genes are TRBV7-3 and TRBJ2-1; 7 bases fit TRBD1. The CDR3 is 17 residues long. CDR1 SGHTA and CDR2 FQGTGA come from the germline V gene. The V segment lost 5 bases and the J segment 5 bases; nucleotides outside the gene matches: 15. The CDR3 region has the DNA TGTGCCAGCAGCCCAATGGCGGGCTACGGGACAGACAATGAGCAGTTCTTC. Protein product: CASSPMAGYGTDNEQFF.

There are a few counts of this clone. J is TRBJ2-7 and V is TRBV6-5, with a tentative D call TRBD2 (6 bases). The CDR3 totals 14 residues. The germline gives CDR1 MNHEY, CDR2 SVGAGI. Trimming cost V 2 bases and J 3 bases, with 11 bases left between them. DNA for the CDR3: TGTGCCAGCAGTTACGACCTGCGGGGCTACGAGCAGTACTTC. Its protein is CASSYDLRGYEQYF.